A single T cell receptor (beta chain) is shown here with its context. Its cognate antigen is unknown. These data originate in a study of immune heterogeneity within non-small cell lung tumors. The CDR3 consists of 14 residues. The germline V gene encodes CDR1 MNHEY and CDR2 SVGEGT. V lost 5 bases, J lost 3 bases, and 14 bases lay in between. Study-level results: Individual patients mostly differed in their high-frequency T-cell receptor beta clonotypes. Tumor sites in a patient shared identical dominant CDR3 beta clonotypes and also carried site-unique high-frequency clones.

Amplification of the TCR beta CDR3 was achieved through multiplex PCR with 32 V and 13 J primers. In TCRdb, the multiplex PCR reads were re-called with MiXCR into one record per CDR3 protein. The table lists 10,000 or so distinct CDR3 sequences, under 20% of them singletons, with about 3.5% in the top ten. Bulk tumor genomic DNA served as template, at roughly 600 ng per sample. Multiple biopsies spaced far apart were taken from each primary tumor during surgery. With untreated, newly diagnosed non-small cell lung cancer, the patients went on to undergo curative surgery. Non-small cell lung cancer patients, newly diagnosed and having surgery with curative intent, served as donors.

The genes are TRBV6-2 or TRBV6-3 and TRBJ2-7; a weak D match, TRBD2 (6 bases). This clonotype originated in a middle-aged man with non-small cell lung cancer. Sequencing was performed on lung tumor tissue. The CDR3 spells CASSARDSLYEQYF. CDR3 bases: TGTGCCAGCAGTGCCCGGGACTCCCTCTACGAGCAGTACTTC.